These T cell receptor beta chains were read from a single sample in a study of control samples from healthy donors and cancer patients. Profiled with immunoSEQ multiplex PCR; TCRdb holds only in-frame clones, not every one. Altogether about 98,000 clones are present, approximately 81% being singletons, with the ten largest covering more than 9%. Specimen: blood. The receptors come from a young woman in good health. The CDR3 runs from the conserved cysteine through the conserved F or W. Fields, in order: CDR3 DNA, CDR3 protein, J gene, clone size, V gene, D gene, CDR3 length. The D gene is left open where the match is weak. Part of the rows lack a size; the others show once, few, many or a class for expanded clones.

TGTGCCAGCAGTACATCCGGGACACAAGACAAACGCCAGTTCTTC,CASSTSGTQDKRQFF,TRBJ2-1,once,TRBV28,NA,15
TGTGCCAGCAGCTTAGTGGCTCAGGAAAACGAGCAGTACTTC,CASSLVAQENEQYF,TRBJ2-7,NA,TRBV7-8,NA,14
TGTGCCAGCAGCGCGCGGATGGCAGACACTGAAGCTTTCTTT,CASSARMADTEAFF,TRBJ1-1,NA,TRBV5-4,NA,14
TGTGCCAGCAGCGCGCCGGGACAGGGGATTTCAGATACGCAGTATTTT,CASSAPGQGISDTQYF,TRBJ2-3,NA,TRBV9,TRBD1,16
TGTGCCAGCAGCTCTGACGGGGCGATGAACACTGAAGCTTTCTTT,CASSSDGAMNTEAFF,TRBJ1-1,NA,TRBV7-3,NA,15
TGTGCCAGCAGCTTCGACAGGGGCAGAAACTATGGCTACACCTTC,CASSFDRGRNYGYTF,TRBJ1-2,NA,TRBV13,TRBD1,15
TGTGCCAGCAGCCAAAAGGGGTGGGGGAATAATGAAAAACTGTTTTTT,CASSQKGWGNNEKLFF,TRBJ1-4,NA,TRBV3-1/TRBV3-2,NA,16
TGTGCCAGCAGCCCCGACTGGGCTAACACCGGGGAGCTGTTTTTT,CASSPDWANTGELFF,TRBJ2-2,NA,TRBV11-2,NA,15
TGCGCCAGCAGCCAAGACTCGCGGGGGCGCAATGAGCAGTTCTTC,CASSQDSRGRNEQFF,TRBJ2-1,NA,TRBV4-3,NA,15
TGTGCCAGCAGCTTGTGGGGCGGTGAGCAGTTCTTC,CASSLWGGEQFF,TRBJ2-1,NA,TRBV5-6,NA,12
TGTGCTAGTGGTGTAGGGGACAGGGTAGGGGACGAGCAGTACTTC,CASGVGDRVGDEQYF,TRBJ2-7,NA,TRBV12-5,TRBD1,15
TGTGCCAGTAGTATCCACAGGGGGGCCCTGGATGGCTACACCTTC,CASSIHRGALDGYTF,TRBJ1-2,few,TRBV19,TRBD1,15
TGTGCCAGCAGCTTAGCGCAGTCCTACGAGCAGTACTTC,CASSLAQSYEQYF,TRBJ2-7,many,TRBV7-9,NA,13
TGTGCCAGCTCCCGCGAAAGCGGGGGAAGGGACGAGCAGTACTTC,CASSRESGGRDEQYF,TRBJ2-7,NA,TRBV18,TRBD2,15
TGTGCCATCAGTTTCGCCGTTCTGAGGAACACTGAAGCTTTCTTT,CAISFAVLRNTEAFF,TRBJ1-1,NA,TRBV10-3,NA,15
TGTGCCAGCAGCGTAGGGGGAGGGGCTGCCTCTGGAAACACCATATATTTT,CASSVGGGAASGNTIYF,TRBJ1-3,NA,TRBV9,NA,17
TGTGCCAGCAGCTTAGATATACGGGGGATCTACGAAGAGCAGTACTTC,CASSLDIRGIYEEQYF,TRBJ2-7,NA,TRBV11-3,NA,16
TGTGCCAGCAGCCCCTTAAGGGGTTCAGGAAAACTGTTTTTT,CASSPLRGSGKLFF,TRBJ1-4,NA,TRBV5-8,NA,14
TGTGCCTGGAGTCGGACCTACGGGAACACTGAAGCTTTCTTT,CAWSRTYGNTEAFF,TRBJ1-1,NA,TRBV30,NA,14
TGTGCCAGCAGTGACACAGGGGAGGCATCAGTCGAGCAGTACTTC,CASSDTGEASVEQYF,TRBJ2-7,few,TRBV6-1,NA,15
TGCGCCAGCAGCGCTTACTCGGACCCCCCTCAAGGCTACACCTTC,CASSAYSDPPQGYTF,TRBJ1-2,few,TRBV5-1,NA,15
TGCGCCACCGTCCCGGGGGGGCAGGATACGCAGTATTTT,CATVPGGQDTQYF,TRBJ2-3,NA,TRBV10-2,TRBD2,13
TGTGCCTGGAGGACAGGGGGCCTCTACGAGCAGTACTTC,CAWRTGGLYEQYF,TRBJ2-7,NA,TRBV30,TRBD1,13
TGCGCCAGCAGCTTGGCCAATAGGGGGGTCGCTGAAGCTTTCTTT,CASSLANRGVAEAFF,TRBJ1-1,NA,TRBV5-1,NA,15
TGTGCCAGCAGCCAAGAGGCGCGTGCAGATACGCAGTATTTT,CASSQEARADTQYF,TRBJ2-3,NA,TRBV4-2,NA,14
TGCAGCGTTGCACAGGGAACTAGAGATCCCCAGCATTTT,CSVAQGTRDPQHF,TRBJ1-5,NA,TRBV29-1,NA,13
TGCGCCAGCAGCTTGTCGGAGCAGGGGGGAAACTACGAGCAGTACTTC,CASSLSEQGGNYEQYF,TRBJ2-7,NA,TRBV5-1,NA,16
TGTGCCAGCAGTTACGTCGCTGTAGTGAACACTGAAGCTTTCTTT,CASSYVAVVNTEAFF,TRBJ1-1,NA,TRBV6-2/TRBV6-3,NA,15
TGCGCCAGCAGCTTGGCCGATCTGAACACTGAAGCTTTCTTT,CASSLADLNTEAFF,TRBJ1-1,NA,TRBV5-1,NA,14
TGTGCCAGTAGTATCCGGGACAGGGGGCTCGGAAACTATGGCTACACCTTC,CASSIRDRGLGNYGYTF,TRBJ1-2,NA,TRBV19,TRBD1,17
TGTGCCAGCAGCTTTTGGACACTGAACACTGAAGCTTTCTTT,CASSFWTLNTEAFF,TRBJ1-1,few,TRBV5-6,NA,14
TGTGCCAGCAGCGGCGGTTTGGACCAGTACAATGAGCAGTTCTTC,CASSGGLDQYNEQFF,TRBJ2-1,NA,TRBV9,NA,15
TGTGCCAGCAGTTTATCTACCGGGGAGCTGTTTTTT,CASSLSTGELFF,TRBJ2-2,NA,TRBV27,NA,12
TGTGCCAGCAGCCTTACCGGGCTCTCGACGCAGTATTTT,CASSLTGLSTQYF,TRBJ2-3,NA,TRBV5-6,NA,13
TGTGCCAGCAGGATGCAGGGGGTTGATGGCTACACCTTC,CASRMQGVDGYTF,TRBJ1-2,NA,TRBV5-6,TRBD1,13
TGTGCCAGCAGCAACCCGATGGGTTTGGGGCAAGAGACCCAGTACTTC,CASSNPMGLGQETQYF,TRBJ2-5,NA,TRBV11-2,NA,16